Below are 9 T cell receptor beta chains sequenced from a single sample in a study of T cell responses to AZD1222 COVID-19 vaccine. Here immunoSEQ multiplex PCR was the method, and the copy in TCRdb shows in-frame clones only, minus some. The top ten hold about 5% of the sample, which has some 150,000 clones, 86% seen once. Sequenced here: peripheral blood, sampled on day 0 of MenACWY control vaccination. The receptors stem from an adult in good health.

The rearrangement links TRBV6-1 to TRBJ1-1; no clear D gene. From germline, CDR1 is MNHNS and CDR2 SASEGT. Trimming stripped 2 bases from V and 7 bases from J, with 8 bases between. The CDR3 spans 12 residues. CDR3 nucleotides: TGTGCCAGCAGTGAACTTTGGTTTGAAGCTTTCTTT. Residues: CASSELWFEAFF.

V is TRBV6-2 or TRBV6-3 and J is TRBJ2-2; 14 nucleotides line up with TRBD2. J was trimmed by 7 bases and V by 5 bases; bases with no gene match: 3. Germline CDR1 reads MNHEY; CDR2 reads SVGEGT. The length of the CDR3 is 15 residues. CDR3 in DNA: TGTGCCAGCAGTCGGACTAGCGGGGGGATCGGGGAGCTGTTTTTT. This sequence encodes CASSRTSGGIGELFF.

This chain links TRBV6-5 with TRBJ1-1; D gene unclear. The CDR3 sequence is 12 residues long. Germline V lookup: CDR1 MNHEY, CDR2 SVGAGI. The ends were cut back, 3 bases at V and 3 bases at J, with 5 bases in the middle. CDR3 sequence reads: CASSYRDTEAFF. In DNA form, the CDR3 reads TGTGCCAGCAGTTATAGGGACACTGAAGCTTTCTTT.

V gene TRBV6-5 combines with J gene TRBJ1-5, with D possibly TRBD1 on 5 matching bases. Trimming took 6 bases from V and 0 from J, leaving 12 bases between them. The CDR3 has 15 residues. Germline CDR1 MNHEY, CDR2 SVGAGI. The chain's CDR3 is CASRPDSYSNQPQHF. Written as DNA, the CDR3 is TGTGCCAGCAGACCTGACAGCTATAGCAATCAGCCCCAGCATTTT.

This clone was seen only a few times. The chain links TRBV5-5 to TRBJ2-7; D gene uncertain. V was cut by 4 bases and J by 3 bases, with 14 bases left in between. CDR1 SGHKS and CDR2 YYEKEE come from the germline V gene (reference sequence). CDR3 length: 14 amino acids. In nucleotides, the CDR3 is TGTGCCAGCAGCCCCCTGGTCGGATACTACGAGCAGTACGTC. Translating gives CASSPLVGYYEQYV.

The chain couples TRBV19 to TRBJ1-2; D is ambiguous. The CDR3 runs 13 residues. CDR1 and CDR2 from the germline V gene are LNHDA and SQIVND (reference sequence). The germline V and J ends were trimmed by 9 bases and 0 bases, with 11 bases remaining between them. CDR3 in DNA: TGTGCCAGCCGGGCGGATACTAACTATGGCTACACCTTC. It yields the protein CASRADTNYGYTF. Complete variable domain (other parts from reference TRBV19 and TRBJ1-2): DGGITQSPKYLFRKEGQNVTLSCEQNLNHDAMYWYRQDPGQGLRLIYYSQIVNDFQKGDIAEGYSVSREKKESFPLTVTSAQKNPTAFYLCASRADTNYGYTFGSGTRLTVV.

The chain links TRBV4-3 to TRBJ1-2; D not certain. The V end was cut by 0 bases, the J end by 2 bases, with 16 bases between. The germline V gene encodes CDR1 LGHNA and CDR2 YSLEER. CDR3 length equals 17 residues. This chain's CDR3 is CASSQDYGFGSNYGYTF. Here the CDR3 DNA reads TGCGCCAGCAGCCAAGACTACGGGTTTGGCTCAAACTATGGCTACACCTTC.

The chain joins TRBV18 to TRBJ1-6; D is ambiguous. Germline assignment: CDR1 KGHSH and CDR2 LQKENI. The V end lost 3 bases, the J end lost 5 bases, and 11 bases lay between the germline ends. The CDR3 totals 15 residues. The CDR3 loop is CASSPKHLNNSPLHF. In DNA, the CDR3 is TGTGCCAGCTCACCTAAGCACCTCAATAATTCACCCCTCCACTTT.

This rearrangement joins TRBV5-1 to TRBJ2-3, with D uncertain. The CDR3 contains 15 residues. CDR1 is SGHRS and CDR2 is YFSETQ in the germline V gene. Trimming left V 6 bases short and J 0 bases short, with 14 bases between. CDR3 bases: TGCGCCAGCACCCAGCTGGCGGAAAGCACAGATACGCAGTATTTT. This encodes CASTQLAESTDTQYF.